This T cell receptor beta chain appears in the sequencing data of a study of cytomegalovirus exposure and HLA in healthy donors. Amplification used 60 Vbeta primers and 13 Jbeta primers. The data were produced by immunoSEQ multiplex PCR, yet TCRdb's version contains in-frame clones alone and is incomplete. The repertoire holds about 160,000 clones, with 65% to 85% as singletons. The table lists this clone with a few counts. Per germline, CDR1 KGHSH and CDR2 LQKENI. V lost 1 base and J lost 7, with 11 bases in between. This CDR3 has 14 residues. This TCR was sampled from a woman in her fifties or sixties in good health and CMV-seropositive. The chain is built from TRBV18 and TRBJ2-1; a weak D match, TRBD1 (5 bases). Sequencing used PBMCs. CDR3 residues: CASSPRQGRNEQFF. The CDR3 DNA follows: TGTGCCAGCTCACCACGGCAGGGTAGAAATGAGCAGTTCTTC.